These 11 T cell receptor beta chains share one sample of origin, sequenced in a study of blood T cell repertoires in COVID-19. TCRdb keeps only in-frame clones here, not all; method: immunoSEQ multiplex PCR. The sample carries over 350,000 clones, roughly 85% recorded once. The material sequenced was peripheral blood. These receptors were collected from a woman aged 25 to 39 with active or convalescent COVID-19.

This chain links TRBV11-2 with TRBJ1-1, with D perhaps TRBD1 (5 bases). The CDR3 is 15 residues long. The V gene lost 1 base and the J gene lost 1 base, with 10 bases spanning the gap. Germline loops: CDR1 SGHAT, CDR2 FQNNGV. The CDR3 nucleotides are TGTGCCAGCAGCTTAGTCGTAGGGGCGAACACTGAAGCTTTCTTT. It translates to CASSLVVGANTEAFF.

The rearrangement joins TRBV30 to TRBJ1-2; 9 bases map to TRBD1. V lost 8 bases, J lost 4 bases, and 5 bases stayed unmatched. Germline V CDR1 and CDR2: GTSNPN, SVGIG (reference sequence). This CDR3 comprises 12 residues. The CDR3 here is CAADRGSYGYTF. Written as DNA, the CDR3 is TGTGCCGCTGACAGGGGGAGCTATGGCTACACCTTC.

The chain is built from TRBV10-1 and TRBJ2-2, with 16 bases that match TRBD2. Germline CDR1 and CDR2: WNHNN and SYGVQD (reference sequence). The J segment lost 3 bases and the V segment lost 6 bases, leaving 10 bases of the junction unmatched. The CDR3 runs 19 residues. For the CDR3, the DNA is TGCGCCAGCAGCCCGGGGACTAGCGGGAGGGCCTGGGACACCGGGGAGCTGTTTTTT. Translating gives CASSPGTSGRAWDTGELFF.

The chain has TRBV6-2 or TRBV6-3 and TRBJ2-7; 11 bases map to TRBD2. The CDR3 runs to 17 residues. Germline-derived CDR1 and CDR2 are MNHEY and SVGEGT. J gave up 3 bases and V 2 bases, and 9 bases lay outside the gene matches. DNA for the CDR3: TGTGCCAGCAGTTACCGGACACTAGCGGGAGTAGGCTACGAGCAGTACTTC. Residues: CASSYRTLAGVGYEQYF.

The chain links TRBV29-1 to TRBJ1-2; D might be TRBD1 (6 bases). This CDR3 region has 12 residues. CDR1 and CDR2 (germline): SQVTM, ANQGSEA. The V and J ends lost 2 bases and 5 bases respectively, with 9 bases between them. The CDR3 protein is CSVERQVYGYTF. DNA for the CDR3: TGCAGCGTTGAAAGACAGGTTTATGGCTACACCTTC.

The J gene is TRBJ1-1, the V gene TRBV20-1; D is unresolved. Germline V gives CDR1 DFQATT, CDR2 SNEGSKA (reference sequence). Trimming removed 3 bases from V and 8 bases from J, with 28 bases in between. This CDR3 contains 17 residues. CDR3 region: CSASSSLGPESHLEAFF. CDR3 bases: TGCAGTGCTAGTAGCTCCTTGGGCCCTGAGTCCCATTTAGAAGCTTTCTTT.

The chain employs TRBV2 and TRBJ1-2, with 8 bases aligning to TRBD1. The CDR3 loop spans 13 amino acids. Germline V lookup: CDR1 SNHLY, CDR2 FYNNEI. V shed 5 bases, J shed 3 bases, and the junction held 2 bases outside the gene matches. In DNA, the CDR3 is TGTGCCAGCAGTACAGGGGGAGACTATGGCTACACCTTC. This gives the protein CASSTGGDYGYTF.

The rearrangement links TRBV12-3 or TRBV12-4 to TRBJ2-7, with D unresolved. Trimming pared 6 bases from V and 6 bases from J, leaving 12 bases between. The CDR3 runs 12 residues. The CDR3 coding sequence is TGTGCCAGCAGCCCGCGCTTACGCGAGCAGTACTTC. This encodes CASSPRLREQYF.

DNA for the CDR3: TGCGCCAGCAGCTCGACCCTTGTTGGACAGGACACTGAAGCTTTCTTT. Amino acids: CASSSTLVGQDTEAFF. This chain connects TRBV5-1 to TRBJ1-1, with 7 bases fitting TRBD1. CDR3 length: 16 residues. The germline V gene encodes CDR1 SGHRS and CDR2 YFSETQ. The junction had 11 bases not matched to a gene; V was cut back by 3 bases and J by 3 bases.

V and J are TRBV18 and TRBJ2-7; 9 bases align to TRBD2. Germline V lookup: CDR1 KGHSH, CDR2 LQKENI. This CDR3 has 16 residues. V was clipped by 0 bases and J by 6 bases; unmatched bases: 9. The CDR3 region has the DNA TGTGCCAGCTCACCACCGGTGACTAGCGGAGGGGGCGAGCAGTACTTC. Translating gives CASSPPVTSGGGEQYF.

This chain joins TRBV7-9 and TRBJ2-7; perhaps TRBD1 as D (6 bases). V lost 1 base and J lost 6, with 10 bases in between. The CDR3 loop spans 13 amino acids. Per germline, CDR1 SEHNR and CDR2 FQNEAQ (reference sequence). CDR3 coding DNA: TGTGCCAGCAGCTTAGAAGGGGGTGGCGAGCAGTACTTC. Protein product: CASSLEGGGEQYF.